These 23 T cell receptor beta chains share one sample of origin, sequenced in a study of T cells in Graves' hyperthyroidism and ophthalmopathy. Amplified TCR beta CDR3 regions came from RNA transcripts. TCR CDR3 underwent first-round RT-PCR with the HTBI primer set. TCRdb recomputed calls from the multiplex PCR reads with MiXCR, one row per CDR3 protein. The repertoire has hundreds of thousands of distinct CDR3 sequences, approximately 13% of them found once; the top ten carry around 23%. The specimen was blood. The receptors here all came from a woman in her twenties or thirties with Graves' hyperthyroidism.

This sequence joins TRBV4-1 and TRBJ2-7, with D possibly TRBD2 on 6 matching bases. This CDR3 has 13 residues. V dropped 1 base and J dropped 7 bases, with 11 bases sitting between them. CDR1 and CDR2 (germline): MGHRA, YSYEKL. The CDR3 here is CASSQVLAKEQYF. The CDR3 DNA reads TGCGCCAGCAGCCAAGTGCTAGCGAAAGAGCAGTACTTC.

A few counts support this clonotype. DNA of the CDR3: TGCGCCAGCAGCCCACAGCGGGAGACAGAGACCCAGTACTTC. Its protein is CASSPQRETETQYF. J is TRBJ2-5 and V is TRBV4-3; 8 positions match TRBD2. CDR1 and CDR2 from the germline V gene are LGHNA and YSLEER. The V and J ends lost 4 bases and 4 bases, in that order; junction bases with no gene match: 5. The CDR3 consists of 14 residues.

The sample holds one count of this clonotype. In nucleotides, the CDR3 is TGTGCCAGTAGTCCGACGAGGACTCCTCGACCTGGGGCCGGGGAGCTGTTTTTT. Amino acid sequence: CASSPTRTPRPGAGELFF. V usage is TRBV19 and J usage is TRBJ2-2; TRBD2 might be the D (5 bases). Trimming removed 5 bases from V and 6 bases from J, with 25 bases in between. This CDR3 comprises 18 residues. The germline V gene encodes CDR1 LNHDA and CDR2 SQIVND (reference sequence). Filled out from reference TRBV19 and TRBJ2-2, the complete variable domain reads DGGITQSPKYLFRKEGQNVTLSCEQNLNHDAMYWYRQDPGQGLRLIYYSQIVNDFQKGDIAEGYSVSREKKESFPLTVTSAQKNPTAFYLCASSPTRTPRPGAGELFFGEGSRLTVL.

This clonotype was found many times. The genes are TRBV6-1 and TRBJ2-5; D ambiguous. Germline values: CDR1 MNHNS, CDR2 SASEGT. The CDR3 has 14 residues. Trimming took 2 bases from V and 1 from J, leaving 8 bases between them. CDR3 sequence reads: CASSEIPIQETQYF. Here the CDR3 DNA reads TGTGCCAGCAGTGAAATCCCGATCCAAGAGACCCAGTACTTC.

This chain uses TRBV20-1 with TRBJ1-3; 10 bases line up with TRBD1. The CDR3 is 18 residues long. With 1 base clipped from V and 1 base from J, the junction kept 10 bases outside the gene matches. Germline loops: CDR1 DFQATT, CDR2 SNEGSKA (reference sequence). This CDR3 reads CSARVEGQGSNSGNTIYF. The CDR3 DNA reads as TGCAGTGCTAGAGTTGAGGGACAGGGGAGTAATTCTGGAAACACCATATATTTT.

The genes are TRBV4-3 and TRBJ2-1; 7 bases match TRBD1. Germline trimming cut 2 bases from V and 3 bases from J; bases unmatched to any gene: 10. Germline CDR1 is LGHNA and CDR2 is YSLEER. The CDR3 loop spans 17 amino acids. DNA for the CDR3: TGCGCCAGCAGCCAAACGACTTCCAGGGACAGCTACAATGAGCAGTTCTTC. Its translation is CASSQTTSRDSYNEQFF.

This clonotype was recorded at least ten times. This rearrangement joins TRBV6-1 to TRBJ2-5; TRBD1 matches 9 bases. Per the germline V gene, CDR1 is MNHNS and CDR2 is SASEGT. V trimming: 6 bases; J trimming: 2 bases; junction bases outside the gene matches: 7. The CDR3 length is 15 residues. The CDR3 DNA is TGTGCCAGCAGCCAAGGACAGGGGACTCAAGAGACCCAGTACTTC. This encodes CASSQGQGTQETQYF.

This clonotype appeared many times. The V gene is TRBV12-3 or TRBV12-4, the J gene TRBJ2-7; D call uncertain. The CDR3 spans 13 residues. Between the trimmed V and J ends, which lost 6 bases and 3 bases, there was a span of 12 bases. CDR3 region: CASSFGRLYEQYF. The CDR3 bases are TGTGCCAGCAGCTTTGGACGGCTCTACGAGCAGTACTTC.

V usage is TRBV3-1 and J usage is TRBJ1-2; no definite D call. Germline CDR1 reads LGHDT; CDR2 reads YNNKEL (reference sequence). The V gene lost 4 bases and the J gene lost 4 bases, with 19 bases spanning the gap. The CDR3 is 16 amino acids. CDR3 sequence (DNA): TGTGCCAGCAGCCCAGAAGAGGACCGAGCCCCCTATGGCTACACCTTC. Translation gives CASSPEEDRAPYGYTF.

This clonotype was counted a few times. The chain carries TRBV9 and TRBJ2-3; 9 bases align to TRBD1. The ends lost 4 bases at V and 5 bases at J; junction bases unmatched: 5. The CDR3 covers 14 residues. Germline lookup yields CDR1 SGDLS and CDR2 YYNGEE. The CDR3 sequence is CASSPGQGKDTQYF. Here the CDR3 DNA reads TGTGCCAGCAGCCCTGGACAGGGGAAAGATACGCAGTATTTT.

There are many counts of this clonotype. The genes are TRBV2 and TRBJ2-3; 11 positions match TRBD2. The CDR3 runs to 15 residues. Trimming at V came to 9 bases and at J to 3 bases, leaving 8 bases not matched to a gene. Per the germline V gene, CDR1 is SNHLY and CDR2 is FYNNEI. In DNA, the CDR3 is TGTGCCAGGAGAGTAACTAGCGGGAGAACAGATACGCAGTATTTT. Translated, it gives CARRVTSGRTDTQYF. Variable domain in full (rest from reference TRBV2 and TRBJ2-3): EPEVTQTPSHQVTQMGQEVILRCVPISNHLYFYWYRQILGQKVEFLVSFYNNEISEKSEIFDDQFSVERPDGSNFTLKIRSTKLEDSAMYFCARRVTSGRTDTQYFGPGTRLTVL.

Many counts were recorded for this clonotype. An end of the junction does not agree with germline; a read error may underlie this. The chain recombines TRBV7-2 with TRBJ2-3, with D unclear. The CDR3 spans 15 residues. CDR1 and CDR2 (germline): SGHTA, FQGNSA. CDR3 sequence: CASAAFGQNTNTQYF. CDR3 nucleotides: TGTGCCAGCGCCGCTTTTGGCCAGAACACAAATACGCAGTATTTT.

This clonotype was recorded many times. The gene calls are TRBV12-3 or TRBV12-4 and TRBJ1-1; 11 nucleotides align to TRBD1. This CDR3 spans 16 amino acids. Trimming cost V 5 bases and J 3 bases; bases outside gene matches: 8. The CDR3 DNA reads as TGTGCCAGCAGTAGGAGGACAGGGGGCCGGGACACTGAAGCTTTCTTT. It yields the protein CASSRRTGGRDTEAFF.

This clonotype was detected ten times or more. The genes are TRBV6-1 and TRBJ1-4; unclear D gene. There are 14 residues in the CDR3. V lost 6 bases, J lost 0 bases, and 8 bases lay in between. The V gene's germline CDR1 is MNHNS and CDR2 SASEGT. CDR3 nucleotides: TGTGCCAGCAGACCCGGGACAACTAATGAAAAACTGTTTTTT. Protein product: CASRPGTTNEKLFF.

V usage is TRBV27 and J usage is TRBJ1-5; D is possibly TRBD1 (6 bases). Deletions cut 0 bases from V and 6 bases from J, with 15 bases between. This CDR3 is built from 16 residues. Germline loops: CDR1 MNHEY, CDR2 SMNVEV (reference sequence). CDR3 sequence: CASSLSRGEGCQPQHF. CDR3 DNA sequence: TGTGCCAGCAGTTTATCCAGGGGAGAAGGGTGTCAGCCCCAGCATTTT.

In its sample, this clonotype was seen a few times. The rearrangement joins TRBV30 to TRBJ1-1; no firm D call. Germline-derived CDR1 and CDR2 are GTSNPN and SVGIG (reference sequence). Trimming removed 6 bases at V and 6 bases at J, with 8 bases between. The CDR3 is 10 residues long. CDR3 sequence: CACHSPEAFF. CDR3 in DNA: TGTGCCTGCCACAGCCCTGAAGCTTTCTTT.

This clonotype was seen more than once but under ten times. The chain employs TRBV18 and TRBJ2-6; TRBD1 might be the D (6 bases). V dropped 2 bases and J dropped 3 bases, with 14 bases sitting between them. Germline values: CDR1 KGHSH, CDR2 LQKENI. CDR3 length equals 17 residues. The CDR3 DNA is TGTGCCAGCTCACCAGCGTCTGGGGGCGGTGGGGCCAACGTCCTGACTTTC. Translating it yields CASSPASGGGGANVLTF.

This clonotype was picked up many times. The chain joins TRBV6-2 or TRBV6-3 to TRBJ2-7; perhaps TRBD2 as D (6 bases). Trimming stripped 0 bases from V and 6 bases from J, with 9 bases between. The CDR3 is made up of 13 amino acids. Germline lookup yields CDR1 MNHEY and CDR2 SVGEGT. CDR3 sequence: CASSYSLGGEQYF. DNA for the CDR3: TGTGCCAGCAGTTACTCGTTGGGGGGCGAGCAGTACTTC.

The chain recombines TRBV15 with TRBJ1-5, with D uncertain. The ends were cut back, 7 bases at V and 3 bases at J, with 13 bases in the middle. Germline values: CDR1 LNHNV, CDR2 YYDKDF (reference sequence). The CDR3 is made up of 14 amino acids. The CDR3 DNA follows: TGTGCCACCAAAGCCGCCAGGATCAATCAGCCCCAGCATTTT. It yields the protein CATKAARINQPQHF.

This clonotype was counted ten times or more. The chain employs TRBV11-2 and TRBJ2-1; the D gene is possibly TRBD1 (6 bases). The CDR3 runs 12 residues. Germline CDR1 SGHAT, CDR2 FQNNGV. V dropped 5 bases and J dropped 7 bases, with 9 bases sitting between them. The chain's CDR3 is CASSQQGNEQFF. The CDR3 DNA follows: TGTGCCAGCAGCCAGCAGGGGAATGAGCAGTTCTTC.

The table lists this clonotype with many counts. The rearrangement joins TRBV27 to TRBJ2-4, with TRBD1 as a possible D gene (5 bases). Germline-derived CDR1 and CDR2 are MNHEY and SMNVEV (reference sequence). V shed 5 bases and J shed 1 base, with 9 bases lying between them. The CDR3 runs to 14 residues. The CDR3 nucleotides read TGTGCCAGCAGTACCCCAGGGGCCAAAAACATTCAGTACTTC. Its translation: CASSTPGAKNIQYF.

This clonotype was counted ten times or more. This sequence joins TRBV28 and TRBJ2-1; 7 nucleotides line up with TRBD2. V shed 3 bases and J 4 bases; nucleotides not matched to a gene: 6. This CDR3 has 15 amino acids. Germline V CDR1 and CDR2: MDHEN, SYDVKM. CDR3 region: CASSLSGTTYNEQFF. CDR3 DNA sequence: TGTGCCAGCAGTTTGAGCGGGACGACGTACAATGAGCAGTTCTTC.

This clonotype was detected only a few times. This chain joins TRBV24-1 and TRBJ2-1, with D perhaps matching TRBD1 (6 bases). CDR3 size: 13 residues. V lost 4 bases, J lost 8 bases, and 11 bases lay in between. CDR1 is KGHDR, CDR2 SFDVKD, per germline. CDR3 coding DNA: TGTGCCACCAGTGACCAACACAGGGATGAGCAGTTCTTC. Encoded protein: CATSDQHRDEQFF.